The clone carrying this TCR beta chain occurred once. The target antigen is unknown. The record originates from a study of OX40 agonist ivuxolimab in advanced cancers. Whole-study context: Three partial responders included one hepatocellular carcinoma patient and two cutaneous melanoma patients.

Study-wide results and caveats: The average count of expanded clones was higher among CD8+ T cells than among CD4+. CD4+ and CD8+ blood T cells expanded clonally by week 6 at 0.1 to 3.0 mg/kg.

This CDR3 region has 14 residues. V dropped 3 bases and J dropped 8; count of bases not matched to a gene: 7. The germline V gene encodes CDR1 SGDLS and CDR2 YYNGEE. Sequenced by immunoSEQ multiplex PCR; TCRdb stores in-frame clones only, minus some. The sample consists of 40,000 to 60,000 clones, 81% of them appearing once. This receptor was taken from an adult with an advanced solid tumor such as melanoma, head and neck, liver or kidney cancer. This rearrangement joins TRBV9 to TRBJ1-2; TRBD1 matches at 10 bases. Sequencing was performed on CD4+ or CD8+ T cells sorted from blood, taken in a trial of the OX40 agonist ivuxolimab. The CDR3 spells CASSASGTGDGYTF. The CDR3 DNA reads TGTGCCAGCAGCGCATCCGGGACAGGGGACGGCTACACCTTC.